A single sample gave rise to the 21 T cell receptor beta chains below, sequenced in a study of early T cells in non-severe SARS-CoV-2 infection. TCRdb independently ran MiXCR on the 5' RACE reads; one entry per CDR3 protein. The sample shows fewer than 75,000 distinct CDR3 sequences, 20% of them seen only once. The sample here was whole blood, taken at baseline. These receptor sequences come from an adult who was a healthcare worker with PCR-confirmed SARS-CoV-2 infection or an uninfected control (not recorded which).

J is TRBJ2-7 and V is TRBV11-2; 9 nucleotides agree with TRBD2. V lost 6 bases, J lost 9 bases, and 15 bases stayed unmatched. The CDR3 runs 15 residues. The germline gives CDR1 SGHAT, CDR2 FQNNGV. In DNA form, the CDR3 reads TGTGCCAGCAGTAACGGACTAGCGCCAGATCCCGTGCAGTACTTC. Its protein product is CASSNGLAPDPVQYF.

The V gene is TRBV6-1, the J gene TRBJ1-5; D may be TRBD1 (5 bases). CDR3 length equals 13 residues. Per the germline V gene, CDR1 is MNHNS and CDR2 is SASEGT. V was clipped by 7 bases and J by 3 bases, with 10 bases between them. CDR3 protein: CASTRDVNQPQHF. The CDR3 nucleotides read TGTGCCAGCACCCGGGACGTCAATCAGCCCCAGCATTTT.

In its sample, this clonotype is medium-sized (0.01 to 0.1%). The chain is built from TRBV10-2 and TRBJ1-1; TRBD1 matches 9 bases. CDR3 size: 15 residues. Trimming removed 5 bases from V and 1 base from J; junction bases left unmatched: 5. Germline V CDR1 and CDR2: WSHSY, SAAADI. This CDR3 is CASSNPGQGNTEAFF. In DNA, the CDR3 is TGCGCCAGCAGTAATCCGGGACAGGGGAACACTGAAGCTTTCTTT.

This clonotype has more than one count but fewer than ten. The CDR3 region has the DNA TGTGCCAGCTCGCGGGGTATTACCGGGGAGCTGTTTTTT. Amino acid sequence: CASSRGITGELFF. The chain couples TRBV7-3 to TRBJ2-2; D perhaps matches TRBD2 (6 bases). V shed 8 bases and J shed 5 bases, with 12 bases lying between them. This CDR3 has 13 residues. In germline, CDR1 is SGHTA, CDR2 FQGTGA. Looking up the rest from reference TRBV7-3 and TRBJ2-2 gives the full variable domain: GAGVSQTPSNKVTEKGKYVELRCDPISGHTALYWYRQSLGQGPEFLIYFQGTGAADDSGLPNDRFFAVRPEGSVSTLKIQRTERGDSAVYLCASSRGITGELFFGEGSRLTVL.

Remarks on this clonotype: At one end, the junction sequence differs from germline, possibly due to a read error. The chain links TRBV29-1 to TRBJ1-1; TRBD1 matches at 8 bases. There are 13 residues in the CDR3. CDR1 and CDR2 (germline): SQVTM, ANQGSEA. This chain's CDR3 is CSVEGQGTTEAFF. In nucleotides, the CDR3 is TGCAGCGTCGAAGGACAGGGCACCACTGAAGCTTTCTTT.

This clonotype has more than one count but fewer than ten. V usage is TRBV6-1 and J usage is TRBJ1-1, with D hard to call. Trimming took 1 base from V and 12 from J, leaving 15 bases between them. Germline V gene sequence: CDR1 MNHNS, CDR2 SASEGT. This CDR3 is 13 amino acids long. The CDR3 sequence: CASSEGPRIRTFF. The CDR3, as DNA: TGTGCCAGCAGTGAAGGACCCAGGATTCGAACTTTCTTT.

The chain employs TRBV6-2 or TRBV6-3 and TRBJ1-1; 7 bases match TRBD1. Germline CDR1 reads MNHEY; CDR2 reads SVGEGT. The CDR3 has 17 amino acids. V lost 6 bases and J lost 0; bases outside the gene matches: 13. The CDR3 region has the DNA TGTGCCAGCAGCCGAAAATCCCTTGACAGGGTGAACACTGAAGCTTTCTTT. Amino acids: CASSRKSLDRVNTEAFF.

This clonotype has more than one count but fewer than ten. The chain couples TRBV20-1 to TRBJ2-5, with D possibly TRBD1 on 7 matching bases. The CDR3 is 15 amino acids. Germline V gives CDR1 DFQATT, CDR2 SNEGSKA (reference sequence). V lost 4 bases and J lost 1, with 16 bases in between. The CDR3 sequence is CSATQGGPLQETQYF. The CDR3 DNA sequence: TGCAGTGCTACGCAGGGGGGCCCTCTCCAAGAGACCCAGTACTTC.

The chain couples TRBV18 to TRBJ2-3; weak D call: TRBD2 (6 bases). Germline CDR1 is KGHSH and CDR2 is LQKENI. The CDR3 is 16 residues long. Deletions cut 3 bases from V and 4 bases from J, with 17 bases between. CDR3 protein: CASSPSRRLEADTQYF. DNA of the CDR3: TGTGCCAGCTCACCTTCTCGGCGACTAGAAGCAGATACGCAGTATTTT.

The genes are TRBV29-1 and TRBJ1-2; 7 bases fit TRBD1. This CDR3 has 13 residues. The J segment lost 0 bases and the V segment lost 6 bases, leaving 4 bases of the junction unmatched. Germline V gives CDR1 SQVTM, CDR2 ANQGSEA. The CDR3 reads CSVGQAANYGYTF. The CDR3 DNA reads as TGCAGCGTAGGACAGGCTGCTAACTATGGCTACACCTTC.

The rearrangement uses TRBV6-5 and TRBJ2-2; D is undetermined. The CDR3 length is 14 residues. The V gene lost 7 bases and the J gene lost 0 bases, with 9 bases spanning the gap. Germline V gives CDR1 MNHEY, CDR2 SVGAGI. The CDR3 DNA sequence: TGTGCCAGCAAAGCCAGCTCGAACACCGGGGAGCTGTTTTTT. It encodes CASKASSNTGELFF.

This clonotype was seen a handful of times. This chain joins TRBV20-1 and TRBJ1-1, with D perhaps matching TRBD1 (5 bases). The CDR3 sequence is 12 residues long. The V gene lost 5 bases and the J gene lost 12 bases, with 19 bases spanning the gap. Germline V lookup: CDR1 DFQATT, CDR2 SNEGSKA (reference sequence). CDR3 loop: CSAPQDYSEPFF. CDR3 nucleotide sequence: TGCAGTGCTCCACAGGATTATTCTGAGCCTTTCTTT.

This clonotype was observed a handful of times. The chain couples TRBV11-3 to TRBJ2-5; D is perhaps TRBD1 (5 bases). The CDR3 covers 13 residues. Germline CDR1 and CDR2: SGHNT and YENEEA. Trimming removed 4 bases from V and 1 base from J, with 7 bases in between. In DNA, the CDR3 is TGTGCCAGCAGCTATGGGGCCCAAGAGACCCAGTACTTC. Its translation is CASSYGAQETQYF.

This clonotype has at least ten counts. V usage is TRBV19 and J usage is TRBJ2-2; 7 bases map to TRBD2. V shed 3 bases and J 1 base; nucleotides not matched to a gene: 2. This CDR3 has 15 residues. Germline V gene lookup returns CDR1 LNHDA and CDR2 SQIVND (reference sequence). CDR3 in DNA: TGTGCCAGTAGTATTCGGGGGGAGAACACCGGGGAGCTGTTTTTT. Amino acid sequence: CASSIRGENTGELFF.

This clonotype was detected ten times or more. The chain employs TRBV7-9 and TRBJ2-1; D is uncertain. V was trimmed by 2 bases and J by 7 bases, leaving 6 bases between them. Germline CDR1 is SEHNR and CDR2 is FQNEAQ (reference sequence). CDR3 length equals 12 residues. The CDR3 DNA sequence: TGTGCCAGCAGCTTATTGGTAAATGAGCAGTTCTTC. Translation: CASSLLVNEQFF.

This CDR3 reads CASRVPRTDTQYF. Here the CDR3 DNA reads TGCGCCAGCAGGGTTCCCCGCACAGATACGCAGTATTTT. V gene TRBV5-1 combines with J gene TRBJ2-3; no definite D call. There are 13 residues in the CDR3. Trimming cost V 5 bases and J 1 base, with 8 bases left between them. Per germline, CDR1 SGHRS and CDR2 YFSETQ.

This clonotype was detected a few times. The chain recombines TRBV6-5 with TRBJ2-3; D gene unclear. The CDR3 is made up of 15 amino acids. Trimming cost V 0 bases and J 2 bases, with 9 bases left between them. Germline CDR1 MNHEY, CDR2 SVGAGI. The chain's CDR3 is CASSYSHKVTDTQYF. Written as DNA, the CDR3 is TGTGCCAGCAGTTACTCGCATAAGGTCACAGATACGCAGTATTTT.

This chain joins TRBV18 and TRBJ1-1, with TRBD1 as a possible D gene (5 bases). The V and J ends lost 2 bases and 4 bases respectively, with 11 bases between them. The CDR3 has 14 amino acids. The V gene's germline CDR1 is KGHSH and CDR2 LQKENI. This CDR3 reads CASSPGGTSTEAFF. The DNA for the CDR3 is TGTGCCAGCTCACCAGGGGGGACGAGCACTGAAGCTTTCTTT. The full variable domain, with the rest looked up from reference TRBV18 and TRBJ1-1, is NAGVMQNPRHLVRRRGQEARLRCSPMKGHSHVYWYRQLPEEGLKFMVYLQKENIIDESGMPKERFSAEFPKEGPSILRIQQVVRGDSAAYFCASSPGGTSTEAFFGQGTRLTVV.

This clonotype was recorded a few times. The chain recombines TRBV9 with TRBJ2-1; D may be TRBD1 (5 bases). Germline CDR1 reads SGDLS; CDR2 reads YYNGEE. Trimming pared 1 base from V and 6 bases from J, leaving 17 bases between. The CDR3 runs to 16 residues. CDR3 amino acids: CASSVPDDIRGNEQFF. Written as DNA, the CDR3 is TGTGCCAGCAGCGTACCGGACGACATTAGGGGCAATGAGCAGTTCTTC.

The chain is built from TRBV29-1 and TRBJ1-2; D gene unclear. Trimming removed 3 bases from V and 0 bases from J, with 8 bases in between. The germline gives CDR1 SQVTM, CDR2 ANQGSEA. This CDR3 has 13 amino acids. CDR3 in DNA: TGCAGCGTTGATGGCGGAGCTAACTATGGCTACACCTTC. It translates to CSVDGGANYGYTF.

This clonotype was observed a few times. The chain has TRBV18 and TRBJ2-2; no reliable D call. The CDR3 spans 14 residues. From germline, CDR1 is KGHSH and CDR2 LQKENI. Deletions cut 3 bases from V and 3 bases from J, with 8 bases between. CDR3 sequence reads: CASSPSYDTGELFF. The DNA of the CDR3 is TGTGCCAGCTCACCTTCCTACGACACCGGGGAGCTGTTTTTT. Combining the CDR3 with reference TRBV18 and TRBJ2-2 gives the whole variable domain NAGVMQNPRHLVRRRGQEARLRCSPMKGHSHVYWYRQLPEEGLKFMVYLQKENIIDESGMPKERFSAEFPKEGPSILRIQQVVRGDSAAYFCASSPSYDTGELFFGEGSRLTVL.